Listed below are T cell receptor beta chains from one sample, sequenced in a study of CD8 T cells in Susac syndrome. TCRdb re-analysed the immunoSEQ multiplex PCR reads in MiXCR, keeping a single row per CDR3 protein. This sample has 100,000 to 110,000 distinct CDR3 sequences, with approximately 95% found just once. Specimen: CD8+ T cells from PBMCs. These receptors were collected from a human donor with Susac syndrome. The CDR3 runs from the conserved cysteine through the conserved F or W. Each record gives: D gene, CDR3 length, J gene, clone size, V gene, CDR3 DNA, CDR3 protein. D genes are given only for firm matches. Some rows have no size entry. The others give once, few or many, or a class for an expanded clone.

.,14,TRBJ1-4,.,TRBV4-1,TGCGCCAGCAGCCAAGCACCGACGAATGAAAAACTGTTTTTT,CASSQAPTNEKLFF
.,15,TRBJ2-2,.,TRBV14,TGTGCCAGCAGCCAAGAAACAGCCATCCCCGAGGAGCTGTTTTTT,CASSQETAIPEELFF
.,12,TRBJ2-2,.,TRBV7-2,TGTGCCAGCAGCTTTTCGGCCGGGGAGCTGTTTTTT,CASSFSAGELFF
.,12,TRBJ2-7,.,TRBV20-1,TGCAGTGCTAGCGGGCTGACCTTCGAGCAGTACTTC,CSASGLTFEQYF
.,13,TRBJ1-2,.,TRBV15,TGTGCCACCAGCAGAGGCCAGGGTGATGGCTACACCTTC,CATSRGQGDGYTF
.,15,TRBJ2-7,.,TRBV20-1,TGCAGTGCTAGTGGGACCAGGGATTCCACCTACGAGCAGTACTTC,CSASGTRDSTYEQYF
.,11,TRBJ2-5,.,TRBV12-3/TRBV12-4,TGTGCCAGCAGGTTAAGGGAGACCCAGTACTTC,CASRLRETQYF
TRBD1,14,TRBJ1-5,.,TRBV2,TGTGCCAGCACGGCAGGGGGTATAGGTCAGCCCCAGCATTTT,CASTAGGIGQPQHF
TRBD1,17,TRBJ2-5,.,TRBV5-1,TGCGCCAGCAGCTTGAGTAATCGGGCAGGGGGCTGGGAGACCCAGTACTTC,CASSLSNRAGGWETQYF
.,15,TRBJ2-2,.,TRBV20-1,TGCAGTGCTAGACAATTTGAGGGTGACACCGGGGAGCTGTTTTTT,CSARQFEGDTGELFF
.,15,TRBJ1-3,.,TRBV7-2,TGTGCCAGCAGCTTAGCGAGAACACGGGGAAACACCATATATTTT,CASSLARTRGNTIYF
.,15,TRBJ2-1,.,TRBV5-1,TGCGCCAGCAGCTTGTCGGCTCCGGTCGGCCATGAGCAGTTCTTC,CASSLSAPVGHEQFF
.,15,TRBJ1-5,.,TRBV6-4,TGTGCCAGCAGTGACTCTAAATATAGCAATCAGCCCCAGCATTTT,CASSDSKYSNQPQHF
.,12,TRBJ2-5,.,TRBV18,TGTGCCAGCTCACCTATGAACGAGACCCAGTACTTC,CASSPMNETQYF
TRBD1,15,TRBJ2-1,.,TRBV14,TGTGCCAGCAGCCGGCAGGGGGCCTTCTACAATGAGCAGTTCTTC,CASSRQGAFYNEQFF
.,10,TRBJ2-1,.,TRBV12-3/TRBV12-4,TGTGCCAGCAGGGGGGCTGAGCAGTTCTTC,CASRGAEQFF
.,18,TRBJ2-2,.,TRBV3-1,TGTGCCAGCAGCCAAGCGGGGATAGCGGTTGCGAACACCGGGGAGCTGTTTTTT,CASSQAGIAVANTGELFF
.,14,TRBJ2-2,.,TRBV6-2/TRBV6-3,TGTGCCAGCAGTTCCGGGGGAGCCACCGGGGAGCTGTTTTTT,CASSSGGATGELFF
TRBD1,13,TRBJ2-7,once,TRBV29-1,TGCAGCGTTGCCGGGACAGGGGTAAACGAGCAGTACTTC,CSVAGTGVNEQYF
.,12,TRBJ2-7,.,TRBV5-1,TGCGCCAGCAGCTTGGAGAGGGACGAGCAGTACTTC,CASSLERDEQYF
TRBD2,15,TRBJ2-7,.,TRBV5-5,TGTGCCAGCAGCTTGTGGGGGACGGGGGGCTACGAGCAGTACTTC,CASSLWGTGGYEQYF
.,14,TRBJ2-3,.,TRBV11-2,TGTGCCAACCTTACCTACTCTAGCACAGATACGCAGTATTTT,CANLTYSSTDTQYF
TRBD1,17,TRBJ2-6,.,TRBV3-1,TGTGCCAGCACTACCGGGACAGGGGTCTCTGGGGCCAACGTCCTGACTTTC,CASTTGTGVSGANVLTF
.,15,TRBJ2-6,.,TRBV9,TGTGCCAGCAGCTCGCATCTCTCTGGGGCCAACGTCCTGACTTTC,CASSSHLSGANVLTF
.,13,TRBJ2-5,few,TRBV3-1,TGTGCCAGCAGTCCCCGCGGGCAGGAGACCCAGTACTTC,CASSPRGQETQYF
.,14,TRBJ1-2,.,TRBV3-1,TGTGCCAGCAGCCCGTCCGGAGGGACCTATGGCTACACCTTC,CASSPSGGTYGYTF
TRBD2,13,TRBJ2-1,.,TRBV6-5,TGTGCCAGCATCCGCAGCGGGAGTGATGAGCAGTTCTTC,CASIRSGSDEQFF
TRBD1,13,TRBJ2-1,.,TRBV29-1,TGCAGCCTGGGGACAGGGCTTCACAATGAGCAGTTCTTC,CSLGTGLHNEQFF
.,13,TRBJ1-2,.,TRBV18,TGTGCCAGCTCTCCCCGGGACGGATATGGCTACACCTTC,CASSPRDGYGYTF
TRBD1,13,TRBJ1-5,once,TRBV6-4,TGTGCCAGCAGCCGGACAGGAAATCAGCCCCAGCATTTT,CASSRTGNQPQHF
TRBD1,15,TRBJ2-7,.,TRBV4-1,TGCGCCAGCAGCCCCACGCGACAGGGGGACTACGAGCAGTACTTC,CASSPTRQGDYEQYF
TRBD1,15,TRBJ2-2,.,TRBV10-3,TGTGCCATCAGTGGTAGTGGGACAGCGAGTGGGGAGCTGTTTTTT,CAISGSGTASGELFF
.,16,TRBJ2-2,.,TRBV11-3,TGTGCCAGCAGCCCCGGGCAGAGCGCGAACACCGGGGAGCTGTTTTTT,CASSPGQSANTGELFF
TRBD1,14,TRBJ2-1,.,TRBV19,TGTGCCAGTAGCCGGGACAGGGTCCCCAATGAGCAGTTCTTC,CASSRDRVPNEQFF
TRBD2,15,TRBJ2-2,.,TRBV13,TGTGCCAGCAGCTCCCTTGGGGGAGGGCCTGGGGAGCTGTTTTTT,CASSSLGGGPGELFF
TRBD2,16,TRBJ2-5,.,TRBV6-1,TGTGCCAGCAGTAGAAGTACGCGGGGGGCTGGGGAGACCCAGTACTTC,CASSRSTRGAGETQYF
.,14,TRBJ2-5,.,TRBV19,TGTGCCAGTAGTATAGCCGGCGTACAAGAGACCCAGTACTTC,CASSIAGVQETQYF
TRBD2,14,TRBJ2-1,.,TRBV19,TGTGCCAGTAGTATGGATCACCGGGGGGATGAGCAGTTCTTC,CASSMDHRGDEQFF
TRBD2,17,TRBJ2-2,.,TRBV20-1,TGCAGTGCTAGAGAGCCACTGGCGGGAGTTGACACCGGGGAGCTGTTTTTT,CSAREPLAGVDTGELFF
.,13,TRBJ1-6,.,TRBV6-5,TGTGCCAGCGTGTCAGGGCCCCGCTCACCCCTCCACTTT,CASVSGPRSPLHF
TRBD1,16,TRBJ1-4,.,TRBV20-1,TGCAGTGCTAGTCTCACAGGGGGCGCAACTAATGAAAAACTGTTTTTT,CSASLTGGATNEKLFF
.,13,TRBJ2-5,.,TRBV20-1,TGCAGTGCCAGTACGGACTACCAAGAGACCCAGTACTTC,CSASTDYQETQYF
.,14,TRBJ2-3,.,TRBV12-5,TGTGCTAGTGGTTTAGGGCAGGGTGCAGATACGCAGTATTTT,CASGLGQGADTQYF
.,14,TRBJ2-7,.,TRBV4-1,TGCGCCAGCAGCCAAGATCTTGTGACGGGAGAGCAGTACTTC,CASSQDLVTGEQYF
.,16,TRBJ2-6,.,TRBV27,TGTGCCAGCAGTCCCCTGAGGGGTGCTGGGGCCAACGTCCTGACTTTC,CASSPLRGAGANVLTF
TRBD2,15,TRBJ2-7,.,TRBV28,TGTGCCAGCAGTTCTCCCCTAGCGGGGAGTAAAGAGCAGTACTTC,CASSSPLAGSKEQYF
.,14,TRBJ2-5,.,TRBV11-2,TGTGCCAGCAGCTTAGAGTGGGAGGTAGAGACCCAGTACTTC,CASSLEWEVETQYF
.,12,TRBJ2-1,.,TRBV4-1,TGCGCCAGCAGCCAATATAACAATGAGCAGTTCTTC,CASSQYNNEQFF
TRBD1,16,TRBJ2-1,.,TRBV3-1,TGTGCCAGCAGCCAAGGCCCAAAGACAGGGGGCAATGAGCAGTTCTTC,CASSQGPKTGGNEQFF
.,9,TRBJ2-7,.,TRBV27,TGTGCCAGCAGAGACGAGCAGTACTTC,CASRDEQYF
.,12,TRBJ2-7,.,TRBV7-9,TGTGCCAGCAGCCGCCCTGGGGACGAGCAGTACTTC,CASSRPGDEQYF
TRBD2,15,TRBJ2-1,.,TRBV25-1,TGTGCCAGCAGAAGCCTAGCGGGAGCGGTGGTTGAGCAGTTCTTC,CASRSLAGAVVEQFF
TRBD2,14,TRBJ2-3,.,TRBV20-1,TGCAGTGCCAAACTGACTAGCGGGGCTAATACGCAGTATTTT,CSAKLTSGANTQYF
.,15,TRBJ2-3,.,TRBV3-1,TGTGCCAGCAGCCAAGGACTTGGCCCGTTGGATACGCAGTATTTT,CASSQGLGPLDTQYF
TRBD1,13,TRBJ2-5,.,TRBV20-1,TGCAGTGCTAGATACAGGGGTTGGGAGACCCAGTACTTC,CSARYRGWETQYF